This T cell receptor (beta chain) was captured by sequencing in a study of blood T cell repertoires in COVID-19. The germline gives CDR1 MNHEY, CDR2 SMNVEV (reference sequence). The CDR3 totals 15 residues. V shed 4 bases, J shed 0 bases, and the junction held 5 bases outside the gene matches. Everyone who took part was roughly 18 to 90 years old, and they came from 24 US areas. Measured with immunoSEQ multiplex PCR; TCRdb has only the in-frame clones, and not every one. The data show under 200,000 clones, around 90% seen once. Points on this clone: The same CDR3 also results from other DNA sequences found in this sample.

The receptor was derived from a woman between 18 and 29 years old who had recovered from COVID-19. The sample comprised PBMCs or T cells enriched from blood (not recorded which). The genes are TRBV27 and TRBJ2-7; 8 bases align to TRBD1. This CDR3 reads CASSSRTGSSYEQYF. The CDR3 DNA sequence: TGTGCCAGCAGTTCCCGGACAGGGAGCTCCTACGAGCAGTACTTC.